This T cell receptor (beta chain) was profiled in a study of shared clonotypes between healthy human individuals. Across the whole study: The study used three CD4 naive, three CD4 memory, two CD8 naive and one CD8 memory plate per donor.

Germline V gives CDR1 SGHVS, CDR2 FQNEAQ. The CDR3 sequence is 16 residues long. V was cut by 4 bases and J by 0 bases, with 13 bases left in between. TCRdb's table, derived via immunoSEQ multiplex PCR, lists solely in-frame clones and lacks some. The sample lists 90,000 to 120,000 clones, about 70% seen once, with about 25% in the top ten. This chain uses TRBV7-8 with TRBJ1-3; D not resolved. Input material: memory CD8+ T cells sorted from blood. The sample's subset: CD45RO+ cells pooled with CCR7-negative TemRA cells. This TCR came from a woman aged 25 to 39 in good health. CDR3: CASSSAGSVSGNTIYF. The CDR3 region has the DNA TGTGCCAGCAGCTCCGCGGGTTCGGTCTCTGGAAACACCATATATTTT.